This TCR beta chain was found in a study of cytomegalovirus exposure and HLA in healthy donors. Germline CDR1 ENHRY, CDR2 SYGVKD. Trimming pared 6 bases from V and 1 base from J, leaving 6 bases between. This CDR3 has 12 amino acids. Data came from immunoSEQ multiplex PCR; TCRdb stores just in-frame clones and leaves some out. The sample lists approximately 160,000 clones, approximately 81% occurring once. This chain connects TRBV10-3 to TRBJ1-1, with a possible D match to TRBD1 (6 bases). Sequences were obtained from PBMCs. The receptor was derived from a man in his thirties or forties in good health and CMV-seropositive. CDR3 DNA: TGTGCCATCAGGGGACAGAACACTGAAGCTTTCTTT. Translated: CAIRGQNTEAFF.